This is a list of T cell receptor beta chains from one sample in a study of T cells in Graves' hyperthyroidism and ophthalmopathy. One entry per CDR3 protein results from TCRdb running MiXCR on the multiplex PCR reads. The table records approximately 270,000 distinct CDR3 sequences, 14% to 15% of them present only once. Specimen: blood. The receptors shown here come from a woman between 35 and 50 years old with Graves' hyperthyroidism that later progressed to Graves' ophthalmopathy. CDR3s include the opening cysteine and the closing phenylalanine or tryptophan.

TRBV27,CASSLFRGESTDTQYF
TRBV19,CASSIGRKGMRNQPQHF
TRBV19,CASSLTDNAPLHF
TRBV10-3,CASSPGEGNQPQHF
TRBV6-1,CASSRGGAGQETQYF
TRBV4-2,CASSQETGGGETQYF
TRBV5-4,CASSPQQYF
TRBV3-1,CASSKDMWSTEAFF
TRBV9,CASSVGVGDSTDTQYF
TRBV24-1,CATSDSWESSYNEQFF
TRBV28,CASTEDGWVDEQYF
TRBV29-1,CSALGTGGLSYEQYF
TRBV29-1,CSVGQGYNEQFF
TRBV6-5,CASSYGTDTEAFF
TRBV7-8,CASSDPGGVSPYEQYF
TRBV9,CASSVATGEQFF
TRBV27,CASRLGTGGGYEQYF
TRBV12-3/TRBV12-4,CASSLPGLAMEQFF
TRBV6-1,CASSVADIAKNIQYF
TRBV27,CASSLFGEGTGYSFTDTQYF
TRBV11-2,CASSWGGTGLNSPLHF
TRBV29-1,CSVSGLGATDTQYF
TRBV7-3,CASSLISGELFF
TRBV27,CASSLSRMGEQFF
TRBV5-1,CASSTGLDFPDTQYF
TRBV5-5,CASTPGGLETQYF
TRBV13,CASSLTREGLPYEQYF
TRBV6-1,CASSRTSVPYGTDTQYF
TRBV30,CAGGWGGSETQYF
TRBV2,CASSESSGSLYEQFF
TRBV4-1,CASRYGTGTSYEQYF
TRBV2,CASSSSQGFQPQHF
TRBV4-1,CASSRTDFINQPQHF
TRBV12-3/TRBV12-4,CASSRDSLNQPQHF
TRBV12-3/TRBV12-4,CASSSRTGGTFF
TRBV30,CAWSGSRDFSSSYNEQFF
TRBV4-1,CASSPTDGQGAYEQYF
TRBV19,CASTRVTGGFSGANVLTF
TRBV7-2,CASSPSGLAGVGADTQYF
TRBV7-8,CASSSPRDPSYEQYF
TRBV27,CASSLLAGVSEQFF
TRBV28,CASSDRLAETDTQYF
TRBV4-1,CAGSLGRWEGQPQHF
TRBV6-1,CASSVGTGNLRAFF
TRBV28,CASRGGPKSSYEQYF
TRBV7-9,CASSDSLAAGAEQYF
TRBV5-4,CASSLEWGRTDTQYF
TRBV5-1,CASSLTAFSTQYF
TRBV19,CASSTQIHQPQHF